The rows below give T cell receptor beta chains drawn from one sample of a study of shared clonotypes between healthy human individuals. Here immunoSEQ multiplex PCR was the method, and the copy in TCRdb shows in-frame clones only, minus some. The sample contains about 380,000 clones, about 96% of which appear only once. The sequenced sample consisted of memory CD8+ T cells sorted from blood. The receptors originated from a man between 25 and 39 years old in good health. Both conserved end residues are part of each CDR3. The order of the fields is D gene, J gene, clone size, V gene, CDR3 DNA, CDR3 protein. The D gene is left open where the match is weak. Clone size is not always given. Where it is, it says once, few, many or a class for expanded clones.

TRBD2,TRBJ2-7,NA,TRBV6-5,TGTGCCAGCAGTTGGGGGACTAGCGGGGGTTACGAGCAGTACTTC,CASSWGTSGGYEQYF
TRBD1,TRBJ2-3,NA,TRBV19,TGTGCCAGTGGGACCGGGACAGGGGCGGCGGGACAGTGGGCAGATACGCAGTATTTT,CASGTGTGAAGQWADTQYF
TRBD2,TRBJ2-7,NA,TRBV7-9,TGTGCCAGCAGCCCTAGAATTGGGACTAGCGGGTACGAGCAGTACTTC,CASSPRIGTSGYEQYF
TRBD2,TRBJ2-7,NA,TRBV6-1,TGTGCCGGGGGGGAATTTAGGCTATACGAGCAGTACTTC,CAGGEFRLYEQYF
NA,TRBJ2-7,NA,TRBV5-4,TGTGCCAGCAGCCCGAAAACCCTCCCTTACGAGCAGTACTTC,CASSPKTLPYEQYF
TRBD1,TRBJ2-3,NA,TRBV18,TGTGCCAGCTCACATCCGGGACAGGGAAACACAGATACGCAGTATTTT,CASSHPGQGNTDTQYF
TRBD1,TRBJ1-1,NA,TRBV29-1,TGCAGCGTCCGTAAGATACAGGGGGTACTCACTGAAGCTTTCTTT,CSVRKIQGVLTEAFF
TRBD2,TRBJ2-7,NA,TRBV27,TGTGCCAGCAGCCCTAGCGGGCCTACCTACGAGCAGTACTTC,CASSPSGPTYEQYF
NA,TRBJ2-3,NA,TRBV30,TGTGCCTGGAGTGTTGGGCTGGCCCCAGATACGCAGTATTTT,CAWSVGLAPDTQYF
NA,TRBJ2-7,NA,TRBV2,TGTGCCAGCACAGGGGCGTTGAGCTCCTACGAGCAGTACTTC,CASTGALSSYEQYF
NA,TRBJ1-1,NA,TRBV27,TGTGCCAGCAGAGACGATCAGGGGATGAACACTGAAGCTTTCTTT,CASRDDQGMNTEAFF
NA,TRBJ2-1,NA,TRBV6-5,TGTGCCAGCAGACTAGACTATGAGCAGTTCTTC,CASRLDYEQFF
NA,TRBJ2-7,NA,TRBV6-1,TGTGCCGGAGGACAGGGGACTAGAATCTCCTACGAACAGTACTTC,CAGGQGTRISYEQYF
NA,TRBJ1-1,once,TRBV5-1,TGCGCCAGCAGCCTCGGTCACACTGAAGCTTTCTTT,CASSLGHTEAFF
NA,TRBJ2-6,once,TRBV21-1,TGTGCCTTACGGGGCTCTGGGGCCAACGTCCTGACTTTC,CALRGSGANVLTF
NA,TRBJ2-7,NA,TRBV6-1,TGTGCCAGCAAGACCGGGTACGAGCAGTACTTC,CASKTGYEQYF
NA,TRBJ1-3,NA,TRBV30,TGTGCCTGGAGCGCAGGAAACACCATATATTTT,CAWSAGNTIYF
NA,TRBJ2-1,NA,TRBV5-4,TGTGCCAGCAGCACGTGGAGGGGGCCTTACAATGAGCAGTTCTTC,CASSTWRGPYNEQFF
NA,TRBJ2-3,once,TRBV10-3,TGTGCCATCAGTGGTCAATGGTACAGTGTGGCAGATACGCAGTATTTT,CAISGQWYSVADTQYF
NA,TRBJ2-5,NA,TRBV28,TGTGCCAGCAGTTCGCAGGGCATGGTGACCCAGTACTTC,CASSSQGMVTQYF
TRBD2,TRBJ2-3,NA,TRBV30,TGTGCCTTCGTACTAGCGGGAACTAGCACAGATACGCAGTATTTT,CAFVLAGTSTDTQYF
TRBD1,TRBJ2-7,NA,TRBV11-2,TGTGCCAGCAGCCAACTACAGGGGAACTACGAGCAGTACTTC,CASSQLQGNYEQYF
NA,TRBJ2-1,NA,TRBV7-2,TGTGCCAGCAACTTAGTTGGTATCTATGAGCAGTTCTTC,CASNLVGIYEQFF
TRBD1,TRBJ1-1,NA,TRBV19,TGTGCCAGTAGTCGGACAGGGGTGGGTGACACTGAAGCTTTCTTT,CASSRTGVGDTEAFF
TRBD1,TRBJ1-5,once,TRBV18,TGTGCCAGCTCACCGACAGGGGGCGATCAGCCCCAGCATTTT,CASSPTGGDQPQHF
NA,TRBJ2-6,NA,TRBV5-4,TGTGCCAGCGGGGAAATCGGGGCCAACGTCCTGACTTTC,CASGEIGANVLTF
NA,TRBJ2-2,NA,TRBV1,TGCACCAGCAGCCAAGATCAGTTCCGGATTGCGGACACCGGGGAGCTGTTTTTT,CTSSQDQFRIADTGELFF
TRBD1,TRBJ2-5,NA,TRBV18,TGTGCCAGCTCCCCCGGGACAGGGCGACAAGAGACCCAGTACTTC,CASSPGTGRQETQYF
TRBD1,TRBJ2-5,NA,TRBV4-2,TGTGCCAGCAGCCTCACCCGGGACAGGGGAGGAGAGACCCAGTACTTC,CASSLTRDRGGETQYF
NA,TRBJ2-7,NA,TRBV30,TGTGCCTGGTGTCAGGGAACCTACGAGCAGTACTTC,CAWCQGTYEQYF
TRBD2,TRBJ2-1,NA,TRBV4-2,TGTGCCAGCAGCCAAACTAGCGCTACCTACAATGAGCAGTTCTTC,CASSQTSATYNEQFF
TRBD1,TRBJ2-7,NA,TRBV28,TGTGCCAGCAGTTTGATGACAGGGGCCCTCTACGAGCAGTACTTC,CASSLMTGALYEQYF
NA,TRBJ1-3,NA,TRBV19,TGTGCCAGTGGACATCCCCGGGGTGGAAACACCATATATTTT,CASGHPRGGNTIYF
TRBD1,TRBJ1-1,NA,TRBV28,TGTGCCAGCAGTCATGGACAGGGGTACACTGAAGCTTTCTTT,CASSHGQGYTEAFF
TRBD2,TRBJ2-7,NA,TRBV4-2,TGTGCCAGCAGCCAAGAGCGTAGCGGGAGACCCCACGAGCAGTACTTC,CASSQERSGRPHEQYF
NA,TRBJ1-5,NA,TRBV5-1,TGCGCCAGCAGCTTGGAACAGGGTGGACAGCCCCAGCATTTT,CASSLEQGGQPQHF
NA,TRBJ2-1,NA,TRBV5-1,TGCGCCAGCAGCCGAGCGACAGATTTCAATGAGCAGTTCTTC,CASSRATDFNEQFF
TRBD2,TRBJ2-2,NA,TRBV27,TGTGCCAGCAGTTTATCACCGACTAGCGGGAGATTCACCGGGGAGCTGTTTTTT,CASSLSPTSGRFTGELFF
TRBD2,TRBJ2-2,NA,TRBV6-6,TGTGCCAGCAGTCCCCTAGCGGGAGGGGACACCGGGGAGCTGTTTTTT,CASSPLAGGDTGELFF
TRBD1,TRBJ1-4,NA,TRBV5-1,TGCGCCAGCTCCGGGACAGATAATGAAAAACTGTTTTTT,CASSGTDNEKLFF
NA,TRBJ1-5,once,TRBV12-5,TGTGCTAGTGGTTTCGAGACAGGACGGAATCAGCCCCAGCATTTT,CASGFETGRNQPQHF
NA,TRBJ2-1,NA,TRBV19,TGTGCCAGTAGTTACAGGTACAATGAGTTTAAGTTCTTC,CASSYRYNEFKFF
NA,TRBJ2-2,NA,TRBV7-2,TGTGCCAGCAGGAAGGTGAACACCGGGGAGCTGTTTTTT,CASRKVNTGELFF
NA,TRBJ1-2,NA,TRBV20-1,TGCAGTGCTAGGGGGAGCCACACCTTC,CSARGSHTF
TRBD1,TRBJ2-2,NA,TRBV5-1,TGCGCCAGCAGCTGGGCCGACAGGGACACCGGGGAGCTGTTTTTT,CASSWADRDTGELFF
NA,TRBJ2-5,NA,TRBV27,TGTGCCAGCAGTCTCTTAGGATTCCGAGAGACCCAGTACTTC,CASSLLGFRETQYF
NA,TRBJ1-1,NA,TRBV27,TGTGCCAGCAGGAGTGAATTTGAGCCCGCCGGCCTGAACACTGAAGCTTTCTTT,CASRSEFEPAGLNTEAFF
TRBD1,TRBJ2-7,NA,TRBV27,TGTGCCAGCATCGACAGGGCCTACGAGCAGTACTTC,CASIDRAYEQYF
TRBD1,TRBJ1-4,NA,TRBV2,TGTGCCAGCAGAGGACAGGGGTGGGAAAAACTGTTTTTT,CASRGQGWEKLFF
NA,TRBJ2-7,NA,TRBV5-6,TGTGCCAGCAGCTTCTCAGGGGGGTCCTACGAGCAGTACTTC,CASSFSGGSYEQYF
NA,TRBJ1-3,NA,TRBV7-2,TGTGCCAGCAGCCCCGGACTAACTGGAAACACCATATATTTT,CASSPGLTGNTIYF
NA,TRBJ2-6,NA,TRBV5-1,TGCGCCAGCAGCGCCCGGGTCTCTGGGGCCAACGTCCTGACTTTC,CASSARVSGANVLTF
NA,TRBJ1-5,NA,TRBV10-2,TGCGCCAGCAGTGATAGCAATCAGCCCCAGCATTTT,CASSDSNQPQHF
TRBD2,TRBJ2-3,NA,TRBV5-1,TGCGCCAGCAGCCGAGGGACTAGCGGGAGGGTCCCAGATACGCAGTATTTT,CASSRGTSGRVPDTQYF